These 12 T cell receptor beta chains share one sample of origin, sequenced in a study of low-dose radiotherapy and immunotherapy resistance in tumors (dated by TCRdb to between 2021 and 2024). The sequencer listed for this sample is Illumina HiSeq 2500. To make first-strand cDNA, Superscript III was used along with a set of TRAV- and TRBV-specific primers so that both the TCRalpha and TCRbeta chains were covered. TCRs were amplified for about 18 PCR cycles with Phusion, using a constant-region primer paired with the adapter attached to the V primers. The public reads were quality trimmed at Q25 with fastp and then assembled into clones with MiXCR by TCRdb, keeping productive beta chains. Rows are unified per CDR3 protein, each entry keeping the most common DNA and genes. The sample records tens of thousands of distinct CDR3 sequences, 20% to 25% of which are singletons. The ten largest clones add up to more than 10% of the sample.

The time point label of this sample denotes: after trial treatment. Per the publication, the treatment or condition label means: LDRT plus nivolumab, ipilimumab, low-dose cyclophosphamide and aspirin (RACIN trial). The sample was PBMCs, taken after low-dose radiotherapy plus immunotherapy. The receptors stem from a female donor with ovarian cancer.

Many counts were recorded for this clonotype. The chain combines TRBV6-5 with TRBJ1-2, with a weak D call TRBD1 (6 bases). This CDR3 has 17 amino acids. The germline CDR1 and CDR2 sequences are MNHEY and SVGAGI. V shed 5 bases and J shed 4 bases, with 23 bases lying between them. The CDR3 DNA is TGTGCCAGCAGTCCACTTACTCAACAGGGTCCATCCTATGGCTACACCTTC. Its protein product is CASSPLTQQGPSYGYTF.

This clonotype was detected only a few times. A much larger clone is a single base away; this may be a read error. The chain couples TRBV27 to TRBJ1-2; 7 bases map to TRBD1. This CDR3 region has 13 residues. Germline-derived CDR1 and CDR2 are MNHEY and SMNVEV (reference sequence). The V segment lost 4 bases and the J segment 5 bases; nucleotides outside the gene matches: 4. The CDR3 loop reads CASSWTGRYGYTF. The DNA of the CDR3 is TGTGCCAGCAGTTGGACAGGCAGGTATGGCTACACCTTC.

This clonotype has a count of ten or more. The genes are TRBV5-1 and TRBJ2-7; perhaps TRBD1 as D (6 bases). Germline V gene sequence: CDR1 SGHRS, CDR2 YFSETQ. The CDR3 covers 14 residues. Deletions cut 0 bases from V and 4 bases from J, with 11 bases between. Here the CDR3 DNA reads TGCGCCAGCAGCTTGGACGAGGACAGATACGAGCAGTACTTC. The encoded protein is CASSLDEDRYEQYF.

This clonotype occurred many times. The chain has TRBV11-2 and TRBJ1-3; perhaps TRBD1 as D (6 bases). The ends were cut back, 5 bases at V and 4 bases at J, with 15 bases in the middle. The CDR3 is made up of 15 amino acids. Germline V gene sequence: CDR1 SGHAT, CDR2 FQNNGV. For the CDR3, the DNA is TGTGCCAGCAGCACCGTCGGGGGGCCGGGAAACACCATATATTTT. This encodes CASSTVGGPGNTIYF.

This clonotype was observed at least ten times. Here the CDR3 reads CASSLVAGGNHEQFF. CDR3 in DNA: TGCGCCAGCAGCTTGGTGGCGGGGGGAAACCATGAGCAGTTCTTC. The chain is built from TRBV5-1 and TRBJ2-1, with 8 bases that match TRBD2. This CDR3 spans 15 amino acids. V lost 0 bases to trimming and J lost 8 bases; unmatched junction nucleotides: 7. The V gene's germline CDR1 is SGHRS and CDR2 YFSETQ. Together with reference TRBV5-1 and TRBJ2-1, the CDR3 gives the full variable domain: KAGVTQTPRYLIKTRGQQVTLSCSPISGHRSVSWYQQTPGQGLQFLFEYFSETQRNKGNFPGRFSGRQFSNSRSEMNVSTLELGDSALYLCASSLVAGGNHEQFFGPGTRLTVL.

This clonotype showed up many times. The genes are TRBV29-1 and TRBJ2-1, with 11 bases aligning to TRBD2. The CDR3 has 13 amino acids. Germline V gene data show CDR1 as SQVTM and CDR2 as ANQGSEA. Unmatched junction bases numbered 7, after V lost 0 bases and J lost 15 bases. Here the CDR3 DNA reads TGCAGCGTTGAAGATAGCGGGAGGGCCAGGGGGTTCTTC. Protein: CSVEDSGRARGFF.

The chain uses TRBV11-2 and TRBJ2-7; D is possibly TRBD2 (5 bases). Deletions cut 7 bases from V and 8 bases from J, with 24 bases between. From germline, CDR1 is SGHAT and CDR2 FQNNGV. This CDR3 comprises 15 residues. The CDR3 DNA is TGTGCCAGCAACGTAGTGGGCCCGAAGGGAGAGCAGCAGTACTTC. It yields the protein CASNVVGPKGEQQYF.

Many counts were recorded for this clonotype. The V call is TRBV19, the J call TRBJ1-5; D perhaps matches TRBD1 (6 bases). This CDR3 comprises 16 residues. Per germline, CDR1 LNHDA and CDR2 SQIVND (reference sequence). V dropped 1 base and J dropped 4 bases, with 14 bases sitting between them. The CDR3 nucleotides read TGTGCCAGTAGTATAGGACAGGTTGAGGGTAATCAGCCCCAGCATTTT. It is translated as CASSIGQVEGNQPQHF. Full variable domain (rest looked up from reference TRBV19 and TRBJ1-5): DGGITQSPKYLFRKEGQNVTLSCEQNLNHDAMYWYRQDPGQGLRLIYYSQIVNDFQKGDIAEGYSVSREKKESFPLTVTSAQKNPTAFYLCASSIGQVEGNQPQHFGDGTRLSIL.

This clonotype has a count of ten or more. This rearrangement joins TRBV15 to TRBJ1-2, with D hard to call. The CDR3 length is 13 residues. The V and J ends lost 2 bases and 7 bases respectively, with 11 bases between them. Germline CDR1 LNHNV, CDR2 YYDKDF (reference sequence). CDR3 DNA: TGTGCCACCAGCAGACTCATTTGGTCTGGCTACACCTTC. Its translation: CATSRLIWSGYTF.

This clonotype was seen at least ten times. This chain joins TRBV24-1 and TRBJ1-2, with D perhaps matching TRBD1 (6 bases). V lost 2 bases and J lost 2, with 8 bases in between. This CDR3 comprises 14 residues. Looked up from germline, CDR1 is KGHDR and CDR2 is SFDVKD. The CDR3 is CATSDWGTNYGYTF. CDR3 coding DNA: TGTGCCACCAGTGATTGGGGGACAAACTATGGCTACACCTTC.

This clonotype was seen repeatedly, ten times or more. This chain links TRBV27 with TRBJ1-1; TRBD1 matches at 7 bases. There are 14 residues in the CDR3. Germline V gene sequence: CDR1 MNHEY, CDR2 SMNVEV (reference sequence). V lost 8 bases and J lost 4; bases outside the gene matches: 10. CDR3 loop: CASYHRGSSTEAFF. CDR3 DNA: TGTGCCAGCTACCACAGGGGTTCGAGCACTGAAGCTTTCTTT.

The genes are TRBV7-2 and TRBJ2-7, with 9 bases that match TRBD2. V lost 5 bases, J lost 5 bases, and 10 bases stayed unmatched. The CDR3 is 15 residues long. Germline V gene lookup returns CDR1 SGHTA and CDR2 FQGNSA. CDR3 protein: CASSLSSGGFDEQYF. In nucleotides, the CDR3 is TGTGCCAGCAGCCTGAGTAGCGGGGGTTTCGACGAGCAGTACTTC.